These 20 T cell receptor beta chains share one sample of origin, sequenced in a study of blood T cell repertoires in COVID-19. Generated by immunoSEQ multiplex PCR, the TCRdb table keeps only in-frame clones and is missing some. The sample lists about 180,000 clones, about 85% occurring once. Sequencing was carried out using peripheral blood. The source is a man older than 75 with COVID-19, enrolled during active disease.

The V gene is TRBV5-1, the J gene TRBJ1-1, with D hard to call. V lost 0 bases to trimming and J lost 3 bases, with 12 bases between them. This CDR3 spans 15 amino acids. Germline V CDR1 and CDR2: SGHRS, YFSETQ. This CDR3 is CASSLDPGVDTEAFF. The CDR3 DNA reads TGCGCCAGCAGCTTGGATCCGGGTGTGGACACTGAAGCTTTCTTT.

The V and J genes are TRBV19 and TRBJ1-6, with D perhaps matching TRBD1 (5 bases). CDR1 and CDR2 (germline): LNHDA, SQIVND (reference sequence). There are 13 residues in the CDR3. Deletions cut 6 bases from V and 9 bases from J, with 12 bases between. CDR3 nucleotides: TGTGCCAGTAGAACAGGACTAGGTTCACCCCTCCACTTT. Protein sequence: CASRTGLGSPLHF.

The chain recombines TRBV2 with TRBJ1-1, with TRBD1 as a possible D gene (5 bases). This CDR3 is 12 amino acids long. Germline V lookup: CDR1 SNHLY, CDR2 FYNNEI. The germline V and J ends were trimmed by 4 bases and 8 bases, with 11 bases remaining between them. The CDR3 here is CASSAGNREAFF. In nucleotides, the CDR3 is TGTGCCAGCAGTGCCGGCAACAGGGAAGCTTTCTTT. The whole variable domain, remainder taken from reference TRBV2 and TRBJ1-1, is EPEVTQTPSHQVTQMGQEVILRCVPISNHLYFYWYRQILGQKVEFLVSFYNNEISEKSEIFDDQFSVERPDGSNFTLKIRSTKLEDSAMYFCASSAGNREAFFGQGTRLTVV.

The V gene is TRBV19, the J gene TRBJ2-3; D might be TRBD1 (5 bases). Germline V CDR1 and CDR2: LNHDA, SQIVND (reference sequence). The ends were cut back, 4 bases at V and 0 bases at J, with 11 bases in the middle. There are 15 residues in the CDR3. The CDR3 loop reads CASSTTGYSTDTQYF. In DNA, the CDR3 is TGTGCCAGTAGTACCACAGGATATAGCACAGATACGCAGTATTTT.

The gene calls are TRBV2 and TRBJ1-5; D perhaps matches TRBD1 (6 bases). The V end was cut by 3 bases, the J end by 4 bases, with 7 bases between. CDR3 length: 13 amino acids. The germline gives CDR1 SNHLY, CDR2 FYNNEI. DNA for the CDR3: TGTGCCAGCAGTGAGCAGGGGAATCAGCCCCAGCATTTT. It translates to CASSEQGNQPQHF.

J is TRBJ1-5 and V is TRBV19; 7 bases agree with TRBD1. Germline V CDR1 and CDR2: LNHDA, SQIVND (reference sequence). Trimming at V came to 5 bases and at J to 6 bases, leaving 10 bases not matched to a gene. The CDR3 has 15 residues. DNA for the CDR3: TGTGCCAGTAGTTCCGACAGGGTTCGATTTCAGCCCCAGCATTTT. As protein: CASSSDRVRFQPQHF.

The J gene is TRBJ1-4, the V gene TRBV19; D may be TRBD1 (6 bases). Germline loops: CDR1 LNHDA, CDR2 SQIVND (reference sequence). The CDR3 runs to 12 residues. V lost 11 bases to trimming and J lost 1 base, with 8 bases between them. CDR3 loop: CAAGETNEKLFF. In DNA, the CDR3 is TGTGCCGCAGGGGAAACTAATGAAAAACTGTTTTTT.

The V call is TRBV6-5, the J call TRBJ1-3; 7 bases are a match to TRBD1. Germline CDR1 reads MNHEY; CDR2 reads SVGAGI. The CDR3 has 13 amino acids. V trimming: 8 bases; J trimming: 0 bases; junction bases outside the gene matches: 1. The CDR3 sequence: CASDRVSGNTIYF. The DNA for the CDR3 is TGTGCCAGCGACAGGGTCTCTGGAAACACCATATATTTT.

This clone is a singleton in its sample. V gene TRBV5-1 combines with J gene TRBJ2-5, with 8 nucleotides matching TRBD1. CDR3 length equals 15 residues. Germline trimming cut 4 bases from V and 2 bases from J; bases unmatched to any gene: 7. CDR1 is SGHRS and CDR2 is YFSETQ in the germline V gene. CDR3 bases: TGCGCCAGCAGCGTGCGGACAGGGAGGCAAGAGACCCAGTACTTC. It is translated as CASSVRTGRQETQYF.

J is TRBJ1-1 and V is TRBV10-3; 9 positions match TRBD1. This CDR3 is 15 amino acids long. Trimming removed 4 bases from V and 1 base from J; junction bases left unmatched: 4. The germline CDR1 and CDR2 sequences are ENHRY and SYGVKD. The CDR3 DNA reads as TGTGCCATCAGTGGGCCGGGACAGGGGAACACTGAAGCTTTCTTT. It encodes CAISGPGQGNTEAFF.

This clone was observed a single time. Other DNA sequences in this specimen translate into the identical CDR3. The chain uses TRBV10-3 and TRBJ1-1; D might be TRBD1 (5 bases). The ends were cut back, 2 bases at V and 2 bases at J, with 9 bases in the middle. There are 14 residues in the CDR3. CDR1 is ENHRY, CDR2 SYGVKD, per germline. The CDR3 region has the DNA TGTGCCATCAGTGAGGGGGCGGTCAACACTGAAGCTTTCTTT. Its translation: CAISEGAVNTEAFF.

V is TRBV13 and J is TRBJ2-5, with D perhaps matching TRBD2 (6 bases). The ends were cut back, 2 bases at V and 2 bases at J, with 21 bases in the middle. This CDR3 is built from 18 residues. The V gene's germline CDR1 is PRHDT and CDR2 FYEKMQ (reference sequence). In DNA form, the CDR3 reads TGTGCCAGCAGCTTAATAACGCCGTTCGGGACTCCTCAAGAGACCCAGTACTTC. This codes for CASSLITPFGTPQETQYF.

On this clone itself: The identical CDR3 is also encoded by other nucleotide sequences in the sample. The gene calls are TRBV12-3 or TRBV12-4 and TRBJ1-1; D remains ambiguous. The germline V and J ends were trimmed by 3 bases and 4 bases, with 6 bases remaining between them. The length of the CDR3 is 12 residues. CDR3 DNA: TGTGCCAGCAGTTTCGGAGGCACTGAAGCTTTCTTT. Encoded protein: CASSFGGTEAFF.

The CDR3 nucleotides are TGTGCCAGCAGTTACCCACAGGGAGGCAATCAGCCCCAGCATTTT. Amino acid sequence: CASSYPQGGNQPQHF. The chain is built from TRBV6-5 and TRBJ1-5, with a weak D call TRBD1 (6 bases). Trimming took 2 bases from V and 2 from J, leaving 10 bases between them. The CDR3 has 15 amino acids. The germline CDR1 and CDR2 sequences are MNHEY and SVGAGI.

The chain employs TRBV6-5 and TRBJ1-2; TRBD1 matches at 11 bases. The CDR3 contains 14 residues. Germline V gene lookup returns CDR1 MNHEY and CDR2 SVGAGI. After removal of 6 bases from V and 4 bases from J, the junction contained 4 bases not matched to a gene. The CDR3 sequence: CASRDRGPTYGYTF. As DNA, the CDR3 is TGTGCCAGCAGGGACAGGGGGCCCACCTATGGCTACACCTTC.

This clone was detected only a few times. The J gene is TRBJ1-2, the V gene TRBV2, with TRBD1 matching 7 bases. V lost 5 bases and J lost 7; bases outside the gene matches: 7. The CDR3 is 13 amino acids. Germline CDR1 SNHLY, CDR2 FYNNEI. As DNA, the CDR3 is TGTGCCAGCAGTCCACAGGGGATCAGTGGCTACACCTTC. Translation gives CASSPQGISGYTF.

V is TRBV20-1 and J is TRBJ2-7; a weak D match, TRBD2 (5 bases). The V gene's germline CDR1 is DFQATT and CDR2 SNEGSKA (reference sequence). This CDR3 has 14 residues. Trimming took 3 bases from V and 3 from J, leaving 15 bases between them. The CDR3, as DNA: TGCAGTGCTAGTCGGAGGCAGCAAGGCTACGAGCAGTACTTC. It encodes CSASRRQQGYEQYF.

The V call is TRBV6-6, the J call TRBJ1-2, with D perhaps matching TRBD1 (5 bases). Trimming took off 0 bases at V and 4 bases at J, with 15 bases between the two ends. The CDR3 sequence is 16 residues long. In germline, CDR1 is MNHNY, CDR2 SVGAGI (reference sequence). CDR3: CASSYSILGPGYGYTF. CDR3 sequence (DNA): TGTGCCAGCAGTTACTCGATTCTGGGGCCGGGCTATGGCTACACCTTC.

The J gene is TRBJ2-2, the V gene TRBV6-6; 11 bases align to TRBD2. The CDR3 is made up of 15 amino acids. Germline CDR1 MNHNY, CDR2 SVGAGI (reference sequence). V was clipped by 11 bases and J by 5 bases; unmatched bases: 10. The CDR3 coding sequence is TGTGCCGGTACTAGCGGGGGACCCGGGACCGGGGAGCTGTTTTTT. Translation gives CAGTSGGPGTGELFF.

V usage is TRBV18 and J usage is TRBJ1-5; no clear D. CDR3 size: 13 residues. Trimming took 5 bases from V and 5 from J, leaving 10 bases between them. CDR1 and CDR2 (germline): KGHSH, LQKENI. Written as DNA, the CDR3 is TGTGCCAGCTCAACGGCCGAGGATCAGCCCCAGCATTTT. Amino acid sequence: CASSTAEDQPQHF. Full variable domain (missing parts from reference TRBV18 and TRBJ1-5): NAGVMQNPRHLVRRRGQEARLRCSPMKGHSHVYWYRQLPEEGLKFMVYLQKENIIDESGMPKERFSAEFPKEGPSILRIQQVVRGDSAAYFCASSTAEDQPQHFGDGTRLSIL.